Many counts were recorded for the clone carrying this TCR beta chain. The antigen is not known. The sample originates from a study of human T cells and chemical hapten exposure. Study summary: Each patch test put 0.01% DPC on the upper back, and results were read at 6 days.

Study-level results: Since the donors had alopecia, their immune response may not be the same as that of healthy people.

TCRdb reanalysed the RACE reads using MiXCR and keeps one entry per CDR3 protein. Altogether 380,000 or so distinct CDR3 sequences are present, about 4.8% being singletons, with the ten largest covering approximately 2.1%. The time point was: patch test 1, 2 weeks after DPC sensitization. Treatment described: therapeutic diphenylcyclopropenone sensitization with weekly scalp DPC. Blood was drawn before each patch test was applied. Those who donated were patients with alopecia, 18 to 70 years of age, and suitable for DPC. The germline CDR1 and CDR2 sequences are SGHTA and FQGNSA. This CDR3 contains 13 residues. V shed 5 bases, J shed 8 bases, and the junction held 6 bases outside the gene matches.

The sequenced sample was whole blood, obtained in connection with sensitization to the hapten diphenylcyclopropenone (DPC). This TCR derives from a woman between 45 and 65 years old with alopecia areata. Some clones in this sample may be carry-over from other donors' samples. V usage is TRBV7-2 and J usage is TRBJ2-1; 7 nucleotides match TRBD2. This chain's CDR3 is CASSPSREDEQFF. The CDR3 DNA is TGTGCCAGCAGCCCATCCCGGGAGGATGAGCAGTTCTTC.